This entry lists 4 T cell receptor beta chains sequenced from one sample in a study of blood T cell repertoires in COVID-19. The method was immunoSEQ multiplex PCR; TCRdb's version includes in-frame clones alone and lacks a portion of them. This table has roughly 160,000 clones, over 80% appearing once. Sequenced: PBMCs or T cells enriched from blood (not recorded which). The receptors here all came from a woman aged 60-75 years who had recovered from COVID-19.

This chain links TRBV7-8 with TRBJ2-7; possible D gene TRBD2, 6 bases. The germline V gene has CDR1 SGHVS and CDR2 FQNEAQ. The CDR3 runs to 11 residues. Trimming took 6 bases from V and 9 from J, leaving 12 bases between them. This CDR3 is CASSSGGPQYF. The DNA for the CDR3 is TGTGCCAGCAGTAGCGGCGGACCGCAGTACTTC.

This chain's CDR3 is CSAVAGTEAFF. CDR3 nucleotides: TGCAGCGCCGTCGCGGGGACTGAAGCTTTCTTT. This chain links TRBV29-1 with TRBJ1-1; D not resolved. V lost 7 bases to trimming and J lost 5 bases, with 11 bases between them. CDR1 is SQVTM and CDR2 is ANQGSEA in the germline V gene. The CDR3 covers 11 residues.

This clone was recorded only once. V gene TRBV6-2 or TRBV6-3 combines with J gene TRBJ2-5, with 7 bases that match TRBD2. The CDR3 length is 16 residues. The germline V gene has CDR1 MNHEY and CDR2 SVGEGT. The trim removed 2 bases at V and 3 bases at J, leaving 9 bases unmatched. This chain's CDR3 is CASSYTAGVPEETQYF. Written as DNA, the CDR3 is TGTGCCAGCAGTTACACTGCGGGGGTACCAGAAGAGACCCAGTACTTC.

This chain links TRBV18 with TRBJ2-1, with 9 positions matching TRBD1. Germline loops: CDR1 KGHSH, CDR2 LQKENI. J gave up 4 bases and V 8 bases, and 9 bases lay outside the gene matches. This CDR3 comprises 15 residues. CDR3 in amino acids: CASRQGQGSYNEQFF. For the CDR3, the DNA is TGTGCCAGCCGACAAGGACAGGGGTCATACAATGAGCAGTTCTTC.